Shown below are 13 T cell receptor beta chains from a single sample sequenced in a study of cytomegalovirus exposure and HLA in healthy donors. PCR used 60 Vbeta primers and 13 Jbeta primers. Produced via immunoSEQ multiplex PCR; TCRdb's table is partial and in-frame only. The table has 150,000 to 250,000 clones, around 78% seen once. Sequenced: PBMCs. These receptors came from a man aged 30 to 39 in good health and CMV-seronegative.

This clone was seen once. V usage is TRBV6-4 and J usage is TRBJ2-1, with 9 bases matching TRBD2. Unmatched junction bases numbered 2, after V lost 2 bases and J lost 0 bases. The germline V gene has CDR1 MRHNA and CDR2 SNTAGT. This CDR3 has 16 residues. In DNA, the CDR3 is TGTGCCAGCAGTGACCTAGCGGGAAACTCCTACAATGAGCAGTTCTTC. It yields the protein CASSDLAGNSYNEQFF.

The J gene is TRBJ2-7, the V gene TRBV10-3; TRBD2 matches 9 bases. J was trimmed by 7 bases and V by 0 bases; bases with no gene match: 10. Germline V CDR1 and CDR2: ENHRY, SYGVKD. This CDR3 has 16 residues. The CDR3 DNA reads TGTGCCATCAGTGAGTCGAAGGTAGCGGGAGTTGGTGAGCAGTACTTC. Its protein product is CAISESKVAGVGEQYF.

The CDR3 DNA reads as TGTGCCAGCAGCTCCATTCCGGGACTAGGGGCGGGGGAGCTGTTTTTT. This translates into CASSSIPGLGAGELFF. V and J are TRBV7-3 and TRBJ2-2; 8 nucleotides agree with TRBD2. The V and J ends lost 4 bases and 8 bases, in that order; junction bases with no gene match: 12. Germline V gives CDR1 SGHTA, CDR2 FQGTGA. The CDR3 is 16 amino acids.

This sequence joins TRBV21-1 and TRBJ2-3; TRBD2 was called by the table and not checked on the DNA. TRBV21-1 is recorded as a pseudogene. This CDR3 has 17 amino acids. The CDR3, as DNA: TGTGCCAGCAGCAATCCGCGAGCGGGAGCTAGCACAGATACGCAGTATTTT. As protein: CASSNPRAGASTDTQYF.

This chain uses TRBV2 with TRBJ2-1; 12 bases align to TRBD2. The trim removed 4 bases at V and 5 bases at J, leaving 3 bases unmatched. The CDR3 runs to 15 residues. The germline V gene has CDR1 SNHLY and CDR2 FYNNEI. For the CDR3, the DNA is TGTGCCAGCAGTGGGACTAGCGGGAACAACAATGAGCAGTTCTTC. Its protein is CASSGTSGNNNEQFF.

For the CDR3, the DNA is TGCGCCAGCAGGCCTGGGCCCAATCAGCCCCAGCATTTT. Its protein product is CASRPGPNQPQHF. The V gene is TRBV10-2, the J gene TRBJ1-5; D is undetermined. This CDR3 contains 13 residues. CDR1 is WSHSY and CDR2 is SAAADI in the germline V gene. Trimming removed 6 bases at V and 3 bases at J, with 9 bases between.

CDR3 DNA: TGTGCCAGCAGTTACTCGGGAGCATCGAATACGCAGTATTTT. Encoded protein: CASSYSGASNTQYF. The chain has TRBV6-5 and TRBJ2-3; D perhaps matches TRBD2 (5 bases). Germline V gene data show CDR1 as MNHEY and CDR2 as SVGAGI. This CDR3 is built from 14 residues. Trimming cost V 0 bases and J 7 bases, with 11 bases left between them.

V usage is TRBV28 and J usage is TRBJ2-7; D possibly corresponds to TRBD1 (5 bases). V gave up 7 bases and J gave up 6 bases, with 16 bases separating them. CDR3 length: 13 residues. Germline CDR1 reads MDHEN; CDR2 reads SYDVKM. The CDR3 DNA sequence: TGTGCCAGCAAAAGGGCAGGGTGGAGCGAGCAGTACTTC. Translation gives CASKRAGWSEQYF. Based on the CDR3 plus reference TRBV28 and TRBJ2-7, the full variable domain is DVKVTQSSRYLVKRTGEKVFLECVQDMDHENMFWYRQDPGLGLRLIYFSYDVKMKEKGDIPEGYSVSREKKERFSLILESASTNQTSMYLCASKRAGWSEQYFGPGTRLTVT.

CDR3: CASSISKTYPYNEQFF. The CDR3 DNA sequence: TGTGCCAGTAGTATCTCGAAGACATACCCCTACAATGAGCAGTTCTTC. The genes are TRBV19 and TRBJ2-1; no clear D gene. The V and J ends lost 3 bases and 2 bases respectively, with 14 bases between them. Germline V lookup: CDR1 LNHDA, CDR2 SQIVND (reference sequence). The CDR3 totals 16 residues.

This chain connects TRBV11-2 to TRBJ2-4, with 7 nucleotides matching TRBD2. CDR3 length: 14 amino acids. The junction had 2 bases not matched to a gene; V was cut back by 2 bases and J by 4 bases. Germline V gene data show CDR1 as SGHAT and CDR2 as FQNNGV. CDR3 region: CASSLTSAKNIQYF. The DNA of the CDR3 is TGTGCCAGCAGCTTAACTAGCGCGAAAAACATTCAGTACTTC.

The genes are TRBV7-3 and TRBJ2-5, with 9 bases fitting TRBD1. The length of the CDR3 is 13 residues. From germline, CDR1 is SGHTA and CDR2 FQGTGA. V gave up 6 bases and J gave up 5 bases; unmatched junction bases: 4. CDR3 residues: CASSRDRVETQYF. In DNA, the CDR3 is TGTGCCAGCAGTCGGGACAGGGTTGAGACCCAGTACTTC. Full variable domain (remainder filled in from reference TRBV7-3 and TRBJ2-5): GAGVSQTPSNKVTEKGKYVELRCDPISGHTALYWYRQSLGQGPEFLIYFQGTGAADDSGLPNDRFFAVRPEGSVSTLKIQRTERGDSAVYLCASSRDRVETQYFGPGTRLLVL.

This clone was picked up a small number of times. V gene TRBV30 combines with J gene TRBJ2-5; D might be TRBD2 (6 bases). In germline, CDR1 is GTSNPN, CDR2 SVGIG (reference sequence). Trimming pared 3 bases from V and 8 bases from J, leaving 13 bases between. This CDR3 has 12 amino acids. The CDR3 DNA is TGTGCCTGGAGCGGGGGTGGGTTCACCCAGTACTTC. Residues: CAWSGGGFTQYF.

The chain carries TRBV7-8 and TRBJ2-1; 7 bases fit TRBD2. This CDR3 has 16 amino acids. Germline lookup yields CDR1 SGHVS and CDR2 FQNEAQ. Trimming took 5 bases from V and 3 from J; bases not matched to a gene: 10. CDR3: CASSNPREGLYNEQFF. CDR3 DNA sequence: TGTGCCAGCAGCAACCCCAGGGAGGGACTCTACAATGAGCAGTTCTTC.